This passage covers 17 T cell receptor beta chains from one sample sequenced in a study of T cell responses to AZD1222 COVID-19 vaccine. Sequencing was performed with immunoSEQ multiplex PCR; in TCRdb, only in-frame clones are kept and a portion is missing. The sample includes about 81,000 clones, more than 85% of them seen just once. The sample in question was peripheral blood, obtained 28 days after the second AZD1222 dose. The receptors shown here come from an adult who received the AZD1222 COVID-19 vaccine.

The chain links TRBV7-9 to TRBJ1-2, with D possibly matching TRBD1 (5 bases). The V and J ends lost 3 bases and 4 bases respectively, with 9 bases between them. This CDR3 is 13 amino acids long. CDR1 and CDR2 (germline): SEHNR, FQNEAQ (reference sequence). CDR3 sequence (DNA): TGTGCCAGCAGCTTTAGCCAGGGCTATGGCTACACCTTC. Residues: CASSFSQGYGYTF.

The CDR3 loop is CASSPTGPDTQYF. DNA for the CDR3: TGTGCCAGCAGCCCAACAGGACCGGATACGCAGTATTTT. The V call is TRBV13, the J call TRBJ2-3; a possible D gene is TRBD1 (5 bases). Germline V CDR1 and CDR2: PRHDT, FYEKMQ (reference sequence). The ends were cut back, 5 bases at V and 6 bases at J, with 12 bases in the middle. The CDR3 runs to 13 residues.

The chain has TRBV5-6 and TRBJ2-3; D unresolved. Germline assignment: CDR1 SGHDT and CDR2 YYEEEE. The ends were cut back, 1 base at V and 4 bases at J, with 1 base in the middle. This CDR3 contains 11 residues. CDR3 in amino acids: CASSLSDTQYF. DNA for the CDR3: TGTGCCAGCAGCTTGTCAGATACGCAGTATTTT.

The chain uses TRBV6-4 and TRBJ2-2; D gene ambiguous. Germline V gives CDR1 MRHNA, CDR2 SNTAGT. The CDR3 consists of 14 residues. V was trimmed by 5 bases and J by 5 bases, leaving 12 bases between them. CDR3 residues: CASSLLPSTGELFF. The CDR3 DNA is TGTGCCAGCAGTCTTCTACCGTCTACCGGGGAGCTGTTTTTT.

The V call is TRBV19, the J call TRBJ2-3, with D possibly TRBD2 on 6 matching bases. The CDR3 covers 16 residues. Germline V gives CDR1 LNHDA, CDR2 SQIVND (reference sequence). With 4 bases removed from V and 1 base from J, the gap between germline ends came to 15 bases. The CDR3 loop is CASSTLWASGTDTQYF. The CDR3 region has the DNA TGTGCCAGTAGTACCCTCTGGGCTAGCGGCACAGATACGCAGTATTTT.

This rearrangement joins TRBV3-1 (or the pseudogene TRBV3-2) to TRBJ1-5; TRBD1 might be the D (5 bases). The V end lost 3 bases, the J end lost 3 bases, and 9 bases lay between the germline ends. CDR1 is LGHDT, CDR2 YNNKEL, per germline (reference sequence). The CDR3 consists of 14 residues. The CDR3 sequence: CASSQPDNNQPQHF. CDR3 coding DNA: TGTGCCAGCAGCCAGCCGGACAACAATCAGCCCCAGCATTTT.

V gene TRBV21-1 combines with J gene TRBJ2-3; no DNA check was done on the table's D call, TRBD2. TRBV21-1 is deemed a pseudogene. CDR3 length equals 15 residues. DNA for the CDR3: TGTGCCAGCAGCAAAAGGCGGGCCGTCACAGATACGCAGTATTTT. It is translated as CASSKRRAVTDTQYF.

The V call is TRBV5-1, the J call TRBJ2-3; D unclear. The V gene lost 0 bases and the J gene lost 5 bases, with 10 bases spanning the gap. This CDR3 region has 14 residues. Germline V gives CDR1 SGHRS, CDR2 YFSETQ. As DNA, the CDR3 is TGCGCCAGCAGCTTGGCCACCCTGGGAGATACGCAGTATTTT. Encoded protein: CASSLATLGDTQYF.

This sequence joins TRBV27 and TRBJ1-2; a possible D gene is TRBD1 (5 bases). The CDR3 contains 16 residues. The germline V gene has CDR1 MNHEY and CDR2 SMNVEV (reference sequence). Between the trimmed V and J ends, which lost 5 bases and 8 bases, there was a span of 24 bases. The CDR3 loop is CASSVSGTFFQGGYTF. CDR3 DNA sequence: TGTGCCAGCAGTGTTTCCGGGACTTTTTTCCAGGGCGGCTACACCTTC.

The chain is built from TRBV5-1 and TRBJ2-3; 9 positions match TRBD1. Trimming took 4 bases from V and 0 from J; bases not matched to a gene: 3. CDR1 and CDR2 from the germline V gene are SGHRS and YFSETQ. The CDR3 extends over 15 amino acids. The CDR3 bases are TGCGCCAGCAGCGCGGGGACAGGGAGCACAGATACGCAGTATTTT. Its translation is CASSAGTGSTDTQYF.

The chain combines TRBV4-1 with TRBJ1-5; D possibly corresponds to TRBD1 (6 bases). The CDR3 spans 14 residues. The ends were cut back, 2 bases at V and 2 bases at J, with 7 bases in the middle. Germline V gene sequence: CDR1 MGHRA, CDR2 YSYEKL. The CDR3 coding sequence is TGCGCCAGCAGCCAAACAGGGCGCAATCAGCCCCAGCATTTT. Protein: CASSQTGRNQPQHF.

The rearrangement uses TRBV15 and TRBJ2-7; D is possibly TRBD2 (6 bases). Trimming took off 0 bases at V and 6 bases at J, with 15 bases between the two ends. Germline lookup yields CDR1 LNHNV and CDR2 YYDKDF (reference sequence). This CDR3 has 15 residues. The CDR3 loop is CATSRDSAGMVEQYF. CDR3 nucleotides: TGTGCCACCAGCAGAGATTCGGCGGGGATGGTCGAGCAGTACTTC.

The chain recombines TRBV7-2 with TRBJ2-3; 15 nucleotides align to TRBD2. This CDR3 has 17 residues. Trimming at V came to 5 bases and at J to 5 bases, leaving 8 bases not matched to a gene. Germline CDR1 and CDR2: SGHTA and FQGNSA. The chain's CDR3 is CASSPPGLAGGKDTQYF. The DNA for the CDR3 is TGTGCCAGCAGCCCTCCGGGACTAGCGGGAGGTAAAGATACGCAGTATTTT.

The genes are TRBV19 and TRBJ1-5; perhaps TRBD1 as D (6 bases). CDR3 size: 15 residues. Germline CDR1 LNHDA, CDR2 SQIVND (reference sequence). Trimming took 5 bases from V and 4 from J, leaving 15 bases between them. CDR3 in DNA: TGTGCCAGTAGTGTTTTTGGGGGGCCGAATCAGCCCCAGCATTTT. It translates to CASSVFGGPNQPQHF.

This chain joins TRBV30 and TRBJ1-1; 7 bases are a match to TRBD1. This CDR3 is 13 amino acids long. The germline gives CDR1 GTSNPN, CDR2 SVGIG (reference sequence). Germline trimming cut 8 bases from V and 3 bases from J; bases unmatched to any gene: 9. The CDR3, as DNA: TGTGCCGGTAAAACAGGGGATCACACTGAAGCTTTCTTT. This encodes CAGKTGDHTEAFF.

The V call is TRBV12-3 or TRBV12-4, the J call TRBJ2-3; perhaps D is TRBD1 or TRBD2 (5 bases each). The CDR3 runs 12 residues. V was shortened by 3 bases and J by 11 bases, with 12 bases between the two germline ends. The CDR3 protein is CASSFVRDQQYF. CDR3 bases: TGTGCCAGCAGTTTTGTCCGGGACCAGCAGTATTTT.

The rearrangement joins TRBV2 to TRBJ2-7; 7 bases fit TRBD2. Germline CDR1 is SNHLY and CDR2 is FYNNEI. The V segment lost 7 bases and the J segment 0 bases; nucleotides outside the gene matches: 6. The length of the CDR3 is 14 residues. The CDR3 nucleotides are TGTGCCAGCATCCCCTGGGGGGGCTCCTACGAGCAGTACTTC. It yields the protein CASIPWGGSYEQYF.